The clone carrying this T cell receptor (beta chain) is categorized as medium-sized. The target antigen is unknown. One junction end does not reproduce the germline sequence, and a read error may be involved. The length of the CDR3 is 14 residues. Germline V gives CDR1 SEHNR, CDR2 FQNEAQ (reference sequence). These data come from a study of HIV-infected patients and healthy controls. Whole-study results and caveats: The authors saw processing only sixteen HIV-infected individuals as a major limitation on generality.

No cell fractionation was done, so the repertoire covers all unsorted peripheral blood T cells. Alpha and beta constant-region primers primed reverse transcription of about 470 ng RNA. Alpha and beta chain libraries were made separately by chain-specific third strand synthesis with multiplexing indices. Second strand DNA was synthesized using a primer at the SP2 site. MiXCR was run by TCRdb on the 5' RACE reads, yielding one entry per CDR3 protein. The sample contains some 25,000 distinct CDR3 sequences, approximately 7.7% of which appear only once. The clonotype was recovered from an adult in good health. The sequencing sample was made of blood. The rearrangement links TRBV7-9 to TRBJ2-1; 8 nucleotides match TRBD2. DNA of the CDR3: TGTGCCAGCAGTTTAGCGGGAACCTACAATGAGCAGTTCTTC. Protein sequence: CASSLAGTYNEQFF.